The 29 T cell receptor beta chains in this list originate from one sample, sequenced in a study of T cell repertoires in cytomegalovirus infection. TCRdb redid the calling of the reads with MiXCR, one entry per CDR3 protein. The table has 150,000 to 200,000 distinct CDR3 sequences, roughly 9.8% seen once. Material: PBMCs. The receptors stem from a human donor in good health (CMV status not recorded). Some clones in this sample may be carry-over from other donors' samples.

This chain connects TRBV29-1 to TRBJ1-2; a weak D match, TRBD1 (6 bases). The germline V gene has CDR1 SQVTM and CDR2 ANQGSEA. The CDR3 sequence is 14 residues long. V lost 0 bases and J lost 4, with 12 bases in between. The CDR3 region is CSVEETGNPYGYTF. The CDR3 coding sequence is TGCAGCGTTGAAGAAACAGGGAACCCCTATGGCTACACCTTC.

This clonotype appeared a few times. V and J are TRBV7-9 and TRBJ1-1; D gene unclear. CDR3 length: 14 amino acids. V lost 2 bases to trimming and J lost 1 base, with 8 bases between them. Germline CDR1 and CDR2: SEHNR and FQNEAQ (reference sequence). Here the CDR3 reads CASSLLTRNTEAFF. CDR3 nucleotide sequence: TGTGCCAGCAGCTTATTGACAAGGAACACTGAAGCTTTCTTT.

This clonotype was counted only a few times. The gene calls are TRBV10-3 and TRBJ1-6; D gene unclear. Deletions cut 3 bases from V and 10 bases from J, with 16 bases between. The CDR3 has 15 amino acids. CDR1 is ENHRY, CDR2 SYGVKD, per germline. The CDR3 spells CAISEGGPARSPLHF. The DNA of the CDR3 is TGTGCCATCAGTGAAGGAGGACCGGCGCGGTCACCCCTCCACTTT.

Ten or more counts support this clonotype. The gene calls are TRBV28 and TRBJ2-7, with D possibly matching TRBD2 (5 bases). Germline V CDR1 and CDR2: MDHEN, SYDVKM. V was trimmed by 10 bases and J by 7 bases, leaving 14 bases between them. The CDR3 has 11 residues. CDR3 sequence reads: CATEGRREQYF. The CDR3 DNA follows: TGTGCCACTGAGGGTCGTCGTGAGCAGTACTTC.

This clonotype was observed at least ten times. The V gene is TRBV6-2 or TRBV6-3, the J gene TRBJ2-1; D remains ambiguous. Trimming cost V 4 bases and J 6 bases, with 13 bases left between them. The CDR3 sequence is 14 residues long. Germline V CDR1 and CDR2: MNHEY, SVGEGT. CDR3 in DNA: TGTGCCAGCAGTTTATCCAGCATGGGCAATGAGCAGTTCTTC. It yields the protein CASSLSSMGNEQFF.

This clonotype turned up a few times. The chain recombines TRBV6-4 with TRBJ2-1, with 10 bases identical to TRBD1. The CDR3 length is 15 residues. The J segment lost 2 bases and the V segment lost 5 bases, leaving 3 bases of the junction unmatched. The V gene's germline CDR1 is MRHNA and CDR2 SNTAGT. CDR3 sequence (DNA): TGTGCCAGCAGTACGGGACAGGGGACCTACAATGAGCAGTTCTTC. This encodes CASSTGQGTYNEQFF.

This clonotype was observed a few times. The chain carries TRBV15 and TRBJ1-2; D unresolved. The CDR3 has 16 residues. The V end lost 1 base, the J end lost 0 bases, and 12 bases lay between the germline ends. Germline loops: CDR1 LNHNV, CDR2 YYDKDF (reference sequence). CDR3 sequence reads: CATSRGFSISNYGYTF. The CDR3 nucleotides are TGTGCCACCAGCAGAGGCTTCTCAATCTCTAACTATGGCTACACCTTC.

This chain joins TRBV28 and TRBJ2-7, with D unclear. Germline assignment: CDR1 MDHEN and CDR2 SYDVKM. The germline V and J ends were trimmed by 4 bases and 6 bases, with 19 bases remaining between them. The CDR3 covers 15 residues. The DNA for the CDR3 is TGTGCCAGCAGTTCCCTCACCCGGCTCCTCCTCGAGCAGTACTTC. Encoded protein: CASSSLTRLLLEQYF.

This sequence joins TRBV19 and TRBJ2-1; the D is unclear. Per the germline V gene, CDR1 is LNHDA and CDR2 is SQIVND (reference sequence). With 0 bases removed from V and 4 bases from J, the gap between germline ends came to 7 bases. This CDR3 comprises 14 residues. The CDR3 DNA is TGTGCCAGTAGTATAGAGGTTCAGTACAATGAGCAGTTCTTC. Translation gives CASSIEVQYNEQFF.

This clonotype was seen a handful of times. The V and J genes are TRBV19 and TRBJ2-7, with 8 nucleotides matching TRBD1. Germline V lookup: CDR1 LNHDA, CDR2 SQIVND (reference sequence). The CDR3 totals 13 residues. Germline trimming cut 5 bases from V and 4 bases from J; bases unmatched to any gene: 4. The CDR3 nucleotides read TGTGCCAGTAGTCCGACAGGGGCGTACGAGCAGTACTTC. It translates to CASSPTGAYEQYF.

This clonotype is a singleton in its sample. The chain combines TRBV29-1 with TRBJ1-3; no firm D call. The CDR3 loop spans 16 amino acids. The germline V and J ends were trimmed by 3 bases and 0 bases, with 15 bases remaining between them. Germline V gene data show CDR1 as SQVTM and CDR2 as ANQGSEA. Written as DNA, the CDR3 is TGCAGCGTTGATCAGGACCCTCGGGGCTCTGGAAACACCATATATTTT. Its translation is CSVDQDPRGSGNTIYF.

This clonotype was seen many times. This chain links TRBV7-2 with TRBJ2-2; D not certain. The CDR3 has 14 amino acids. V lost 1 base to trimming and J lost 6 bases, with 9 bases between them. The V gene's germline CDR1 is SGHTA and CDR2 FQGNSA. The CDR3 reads CASSLGQVAGELFF. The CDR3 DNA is TGTGCCAGCAGCTTAGGTCAGGTCGCCGGGGAGCTGTTTTTT.

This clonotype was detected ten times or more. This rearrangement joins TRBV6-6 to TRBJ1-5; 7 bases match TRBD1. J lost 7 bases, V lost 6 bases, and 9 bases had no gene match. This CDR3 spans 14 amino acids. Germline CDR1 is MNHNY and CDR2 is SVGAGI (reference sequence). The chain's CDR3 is CASSKGTDGQPQHF. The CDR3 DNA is TGTGCCAGCAGCAAAGGGACAGACGGCCAGCCCCAGCATTTT.

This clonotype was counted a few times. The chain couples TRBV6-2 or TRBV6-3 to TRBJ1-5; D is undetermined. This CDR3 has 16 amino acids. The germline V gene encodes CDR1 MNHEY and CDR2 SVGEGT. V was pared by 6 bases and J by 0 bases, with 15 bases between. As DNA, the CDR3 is TGTGCCAGCAGACCCGCGGGGTGGGTTAGCAATCAGCCCCAGCATTTT. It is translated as CASRPAGWVSNQPQHF.

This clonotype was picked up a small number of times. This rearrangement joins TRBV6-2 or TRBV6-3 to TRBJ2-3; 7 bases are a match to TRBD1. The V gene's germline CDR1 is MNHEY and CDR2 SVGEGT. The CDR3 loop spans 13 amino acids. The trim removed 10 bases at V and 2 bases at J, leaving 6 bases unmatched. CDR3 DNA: TGTGCCACCCGGGACAGCCTCACAGATACGCAGTATTTT. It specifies CATRDSLTDTQYF.

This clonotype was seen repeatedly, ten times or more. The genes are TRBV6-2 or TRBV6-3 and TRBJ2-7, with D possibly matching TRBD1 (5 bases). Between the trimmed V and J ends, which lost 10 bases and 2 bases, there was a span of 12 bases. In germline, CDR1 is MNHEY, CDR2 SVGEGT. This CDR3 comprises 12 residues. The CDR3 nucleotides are TGTGCCACCTCACAGACAGCCTACGAGCAGTACTTC. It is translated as CATSQTAYEQYF.

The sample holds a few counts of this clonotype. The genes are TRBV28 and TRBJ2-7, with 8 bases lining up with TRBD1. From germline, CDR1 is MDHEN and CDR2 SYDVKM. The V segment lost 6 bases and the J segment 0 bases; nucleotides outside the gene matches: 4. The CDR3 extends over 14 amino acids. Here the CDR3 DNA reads TGTGCCAGCAGCCCGGACAGGGTCTCCTACGAGCAGTACTTC. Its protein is CASSPDRVSYEQYF.

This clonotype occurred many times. CDR3 region: CASSDPPVETQYF. CDR3 DNA: TGTGCCAGCAGTGATCCCCCGGTGGAGACCCAGTACTTC. V and J are TRBV6-1 and TRBJ2-5; D is unresolved. Trimming cost V 3 bases and J 5 bases, with 10 bases left between them. Germline V gene lookup returns CDR1 MNHNS and CDR2 SASEGT. This CDR3 spans 13 amino acids.

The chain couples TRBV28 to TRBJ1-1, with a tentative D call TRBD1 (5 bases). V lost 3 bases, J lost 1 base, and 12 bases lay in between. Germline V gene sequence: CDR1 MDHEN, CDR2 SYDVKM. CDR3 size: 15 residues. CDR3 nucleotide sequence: TGTGCCAGCAGTTTCCAGGGAAATAGGAACACTGAAGCTTTCTTT. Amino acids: CASSFQGNRNTEAFF.

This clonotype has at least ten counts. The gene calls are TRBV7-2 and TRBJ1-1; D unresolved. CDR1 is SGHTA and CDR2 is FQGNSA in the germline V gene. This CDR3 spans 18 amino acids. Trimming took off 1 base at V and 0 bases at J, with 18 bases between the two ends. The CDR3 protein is CASSLGPRFNRLNTEAFF. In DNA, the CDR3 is TGTGCCAGCAGCTTAGGACCCCGTTTTAACAGATTGAACACTGAAGCTTTCTTT.

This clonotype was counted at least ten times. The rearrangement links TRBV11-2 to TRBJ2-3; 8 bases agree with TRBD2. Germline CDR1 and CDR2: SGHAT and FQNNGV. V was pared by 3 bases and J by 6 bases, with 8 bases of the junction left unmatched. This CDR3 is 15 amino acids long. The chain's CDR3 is CASSFSDSGGDTQYF. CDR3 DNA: TGTGCCAGCAGCTTTTCGGATTCGGGGGGGGATACGCAGTATTTT.

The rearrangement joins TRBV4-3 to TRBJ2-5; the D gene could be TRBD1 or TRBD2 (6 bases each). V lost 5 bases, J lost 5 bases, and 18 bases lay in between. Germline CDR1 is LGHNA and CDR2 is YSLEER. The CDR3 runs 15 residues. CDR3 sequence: CASSEKFGGDETQYF. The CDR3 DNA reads TGCGCCAGCAGCGAAAAGTTCGGGGGCGACGAGACCCAGTACTTC.

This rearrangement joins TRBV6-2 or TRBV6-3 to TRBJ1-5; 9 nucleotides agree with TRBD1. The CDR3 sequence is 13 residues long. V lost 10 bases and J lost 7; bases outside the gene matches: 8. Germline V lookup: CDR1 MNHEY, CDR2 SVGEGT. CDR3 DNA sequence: TGTGCCACTGGGACAGGGCTCGAACAGCCCCAGCATTTT. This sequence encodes CATGTGLEQPQHF.

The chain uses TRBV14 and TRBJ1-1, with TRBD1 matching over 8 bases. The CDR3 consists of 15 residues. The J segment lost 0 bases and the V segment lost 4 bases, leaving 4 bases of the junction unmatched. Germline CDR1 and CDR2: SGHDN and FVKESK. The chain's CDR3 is CASSPTGALNTEAFF. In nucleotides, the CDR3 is TGTGCCAGCAGCCCGACAGGGGCCCTGAACACTGAAGCTTTCTTT.

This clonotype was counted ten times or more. CDR3 sequence: CASSYKGWRQETQYF. CDR3 bases: TGTGCCAGCAGTTACAAGGGGTGGAGGCAAGAGACCCAGTACTTC. The chain has TRBV6-2 or TRBV6-3 and TRBJ2-5; D possibly matches TRBD1 or TRBD2 (5 bases each). V lost 2 bases and J lost 2, with 12 bases in between. CDR1 and CDR2 (germline): MNHEY, SVGEGT. The CDR3 totals 15 residues.

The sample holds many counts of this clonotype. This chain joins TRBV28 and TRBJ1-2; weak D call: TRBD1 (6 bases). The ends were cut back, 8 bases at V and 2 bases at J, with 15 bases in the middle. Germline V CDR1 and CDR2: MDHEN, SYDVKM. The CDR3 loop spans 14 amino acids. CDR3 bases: TGTGCCAGCTTGGCCGGAGACAGGAACTATGGCTACACCTTC. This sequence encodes CASLAGDRNYGYTF.

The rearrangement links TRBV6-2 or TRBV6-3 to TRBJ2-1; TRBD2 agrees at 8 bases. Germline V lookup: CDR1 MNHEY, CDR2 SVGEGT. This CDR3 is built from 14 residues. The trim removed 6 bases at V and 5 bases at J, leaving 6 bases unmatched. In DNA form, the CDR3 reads TGTGCCAGCAGGGCGGGAGGCACCCACAATGAGCAGTTCTTC. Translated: CASRAGGTHNEQFF.

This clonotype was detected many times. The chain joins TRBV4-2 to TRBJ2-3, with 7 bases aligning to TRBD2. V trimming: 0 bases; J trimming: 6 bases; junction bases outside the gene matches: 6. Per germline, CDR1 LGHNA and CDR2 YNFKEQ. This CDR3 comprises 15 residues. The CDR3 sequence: CASSQEAGPRDTQYF. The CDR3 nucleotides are TGTGCCAGCAGCCAAGAAGCGGGACCGAGGGATACGCAGTATTTT.

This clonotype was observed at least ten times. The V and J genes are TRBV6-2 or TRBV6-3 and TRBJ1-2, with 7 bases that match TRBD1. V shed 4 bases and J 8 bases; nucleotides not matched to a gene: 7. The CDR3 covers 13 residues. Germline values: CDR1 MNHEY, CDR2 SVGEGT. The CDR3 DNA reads TGTGCCAGCAGTTTGAACAGGGGTGAAGGCTACACCTTC. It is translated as CASSLNRGEGYTF.